The subject of this entry is one TCR beta chain. The record originates from a study of control samples from healthy donors and cancer patients. This CDR3 is built from 15 residues. The germline V gene has CDR1 LNHDA and CDR2 SQIVND (reference sequence). Trimming removed 7 bases from V and 0 bases from J; junction bases left unmatched: 5. Clones were read by immunoSEQ multiplex PCR, and TCRdb kept only the in-frame ones, dropping some. This table has about 53,000 clones, about 85% appearing once. The sequence came from a man between 60 and 75 years old with head and neck cancer. Sequenced material: PBMCs. The rearrangement uses TRBV19 and TRBJ1-2, with 10 bases fitting TRBD1. The CDR3 loop is CASTIGTGANYGYTF. The CDR3 DNA follows: TGTGCCAGTACCATCGGGACAGGGGCTAACTATGGCTACACCTTC.